This TCR beta chain came from a study of untreated major depressive disorder. Germline lookup yields CDR1 SGHVS and CDR2 FNYEAQ. V shed 0 bases, J shed 5 bases, and the junction held 7 bases outside the gene matches. The CDR3 sequence is 17 residues long. CD4+ T cells were isolated from thawed PBMCs by magnetic negative selection. Remarks on this clone: The antigen remains unidentified.

The protocol was immunoSEQ multiplex PCR, while the TCRdb copy is restricted to in-frame clones and leaves out a portion. The data hold under 15,000 clones, with about nine tenths observed a single time. Broader study findings: Sequencing comparisons covered only three preselected Vbeta families. CD4+ T cells from depressed patients used TRBV05-01 (Vbeta 5.1) more often than controls.

Sequenced sample: CD4+ T cells from PBMCs. This chain links TRBV7-6 with TRBJ2-5; 12 positions match TRBD2. The TCR originated in a man aged 25-45 years with major depressive disorder. DNA of the CDR3: TGTGCCAGCAGCTTAGCGCTAGCGGGGGGGCGTAGGGAGACCCAGTACTTC. This codes for CASSLALAGGRRETQYF.